This T cell receptor (beta chain) was observed in a study of blood T cell repertoires in COVID-19. Germline CDR1 reads MNHEY; CDR2 reads SVGAGI. The CDR3 runs to 15 residues. Trimming stripped 4 bases from V and 5 bases from J, with 17 bases between. Profiling relied on immunoSEQ multiplex PCR, and the TCRdb table lists in-frame clones only, not all of them. The repertoire holds about 230,000 clones, with nearly 90% as singletons. The V and J genes are TRBV6-5 and TRBJ1-2; a weak D match, TRBD1 (5 bases). The source is a young man who had recovered from COVID-19. Sequencing used PBMCs or T cells enriched from blood (not recorded which). CDR3 DNA sequence: TGTGCCAGCAGTTTCTCTTTTATCGACAGTTATGGCTACACCTTC. Translation gives CASSFSFIDSYGYTF.